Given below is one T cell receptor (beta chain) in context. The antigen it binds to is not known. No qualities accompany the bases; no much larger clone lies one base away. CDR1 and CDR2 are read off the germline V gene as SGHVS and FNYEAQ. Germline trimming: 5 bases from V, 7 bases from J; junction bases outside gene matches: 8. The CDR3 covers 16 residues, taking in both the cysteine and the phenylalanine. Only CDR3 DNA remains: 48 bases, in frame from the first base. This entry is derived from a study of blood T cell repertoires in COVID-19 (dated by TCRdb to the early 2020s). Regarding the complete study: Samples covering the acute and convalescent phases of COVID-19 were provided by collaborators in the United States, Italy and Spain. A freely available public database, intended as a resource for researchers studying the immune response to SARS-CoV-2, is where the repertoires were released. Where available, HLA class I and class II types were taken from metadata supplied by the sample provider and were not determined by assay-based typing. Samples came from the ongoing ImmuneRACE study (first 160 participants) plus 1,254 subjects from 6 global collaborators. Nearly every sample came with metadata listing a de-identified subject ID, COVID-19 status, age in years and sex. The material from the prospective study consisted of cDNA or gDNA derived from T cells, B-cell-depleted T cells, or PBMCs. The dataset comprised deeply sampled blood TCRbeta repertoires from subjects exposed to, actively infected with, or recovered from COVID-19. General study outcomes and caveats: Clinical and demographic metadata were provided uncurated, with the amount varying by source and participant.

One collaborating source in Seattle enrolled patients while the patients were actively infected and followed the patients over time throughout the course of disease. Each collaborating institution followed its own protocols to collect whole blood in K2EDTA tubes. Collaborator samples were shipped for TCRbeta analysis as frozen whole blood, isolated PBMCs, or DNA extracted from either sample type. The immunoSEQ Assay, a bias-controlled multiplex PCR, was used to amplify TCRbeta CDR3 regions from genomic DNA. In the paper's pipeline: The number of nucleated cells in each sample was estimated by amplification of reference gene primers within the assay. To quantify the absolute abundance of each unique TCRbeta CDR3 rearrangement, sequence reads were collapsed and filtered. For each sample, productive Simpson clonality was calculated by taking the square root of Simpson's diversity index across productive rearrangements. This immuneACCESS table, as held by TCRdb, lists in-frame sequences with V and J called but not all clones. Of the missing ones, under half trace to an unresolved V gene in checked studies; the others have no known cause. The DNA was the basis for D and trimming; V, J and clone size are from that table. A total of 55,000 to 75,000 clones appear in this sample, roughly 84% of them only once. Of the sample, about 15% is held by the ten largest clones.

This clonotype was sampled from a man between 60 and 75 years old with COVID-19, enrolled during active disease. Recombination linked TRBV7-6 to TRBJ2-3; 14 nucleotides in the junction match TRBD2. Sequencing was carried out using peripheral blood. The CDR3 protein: CASSPTTSGGANTQYF. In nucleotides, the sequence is TGTGCCAGCAGCCCTACGACTAGCGGGGGGGCCAATACGCAGTATTTT.